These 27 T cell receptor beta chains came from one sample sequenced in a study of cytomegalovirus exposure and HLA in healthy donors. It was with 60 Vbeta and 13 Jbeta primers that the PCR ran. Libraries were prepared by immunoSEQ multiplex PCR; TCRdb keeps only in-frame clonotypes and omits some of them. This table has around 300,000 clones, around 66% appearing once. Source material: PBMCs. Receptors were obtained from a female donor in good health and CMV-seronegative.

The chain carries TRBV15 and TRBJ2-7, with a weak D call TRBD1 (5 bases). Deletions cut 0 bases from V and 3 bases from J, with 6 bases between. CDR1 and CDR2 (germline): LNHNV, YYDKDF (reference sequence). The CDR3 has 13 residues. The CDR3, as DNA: TGTGCCACCAGCAGAGATCAGGGCTACGAGCAGTACTTC. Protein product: CATSRDQGYEQYF.

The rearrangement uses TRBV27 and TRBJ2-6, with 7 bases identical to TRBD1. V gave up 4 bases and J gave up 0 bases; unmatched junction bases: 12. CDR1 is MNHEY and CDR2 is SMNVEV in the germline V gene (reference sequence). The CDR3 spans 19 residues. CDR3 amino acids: CASSSPVGQELSGANVLTF. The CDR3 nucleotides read TGTGCCAGCAGTTCACCCGTTGGACAGGAGCTCTCTGGGGCCAACGTCCTGACTTTC.

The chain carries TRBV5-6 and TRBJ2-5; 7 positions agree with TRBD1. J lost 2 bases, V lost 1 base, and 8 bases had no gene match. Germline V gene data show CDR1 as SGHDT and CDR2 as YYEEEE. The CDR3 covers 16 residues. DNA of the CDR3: TGTGCCAGCAGCTTGCCCTGGGTCAGGGGGCAAGAGACCCAGTACTTC. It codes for CASSLPWVRGQETQYF. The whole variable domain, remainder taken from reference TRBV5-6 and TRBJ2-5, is DAGVTQSPTHLIKTRGQQVTLRCSPKSGHDTVSWYQQALGQGPQFIFQYYEEEERQRGNFPDRFSGHQFPNYSSELNVNALLLGDSALYLCASSLPWVRGQETQYFGPGTRLLVL.

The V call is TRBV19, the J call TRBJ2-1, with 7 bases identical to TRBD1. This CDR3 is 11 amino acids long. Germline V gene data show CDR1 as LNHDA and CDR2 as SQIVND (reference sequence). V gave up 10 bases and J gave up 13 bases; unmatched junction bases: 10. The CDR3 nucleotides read TGTGCCACCATGACCGGGACAGCTCAGTTCTTC. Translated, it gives CATMTGTAQFF.

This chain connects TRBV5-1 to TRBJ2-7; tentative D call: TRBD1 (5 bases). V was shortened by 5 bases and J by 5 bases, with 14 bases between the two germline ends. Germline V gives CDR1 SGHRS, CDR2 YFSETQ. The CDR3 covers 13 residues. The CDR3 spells CASRSSGSDEQYF. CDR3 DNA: TGCGCCAGCAGGTCGTCAGGGTCCGACGAGCAGTACTTC.

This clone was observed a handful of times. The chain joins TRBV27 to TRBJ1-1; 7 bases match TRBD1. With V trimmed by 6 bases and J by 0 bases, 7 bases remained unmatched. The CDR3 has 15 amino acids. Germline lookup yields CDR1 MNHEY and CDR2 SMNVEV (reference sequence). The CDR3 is CASSRAGGMNTEAFF. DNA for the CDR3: TGTGCCAGCAGCCGCGCAGGGGGTATGAACACTGAAGCTTTCTTT.

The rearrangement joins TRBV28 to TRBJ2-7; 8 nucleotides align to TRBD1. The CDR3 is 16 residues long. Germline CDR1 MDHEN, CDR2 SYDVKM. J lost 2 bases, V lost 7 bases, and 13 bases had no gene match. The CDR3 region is CASTKFGKQGAYEQYF. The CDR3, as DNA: TGTGCCAGCACCAAGTTCGGGAAACAGGGGGCCTACGAGCAGTACTTC.

The DNA of the CDR3 is TGTGCCAGCAGTCGCTCCCCGGGACTACCCCACGAGCAGTACTTC. Its translation: CASSRSPGLPHEQYF. The chain joins TRBV6-6 to TRBJ2-7; 7 positions match TRBD2. J was trimmed by 5 bases and V by 5 bases; bases with no gene match: 12. The germline V gene has CDR1 MNHNY and CDR2 SVGAGI (reference sequence). The CDR3 covers 15 residues.

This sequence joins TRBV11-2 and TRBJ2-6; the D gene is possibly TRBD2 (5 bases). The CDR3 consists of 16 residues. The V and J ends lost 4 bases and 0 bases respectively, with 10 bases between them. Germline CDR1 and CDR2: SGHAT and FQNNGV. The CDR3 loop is CASSSYGDSGANVLTF. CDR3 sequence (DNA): TGTGCCAGCAGCTCTTACGGGGACTCTGGGGCCAACGTCCTGACTTTC.

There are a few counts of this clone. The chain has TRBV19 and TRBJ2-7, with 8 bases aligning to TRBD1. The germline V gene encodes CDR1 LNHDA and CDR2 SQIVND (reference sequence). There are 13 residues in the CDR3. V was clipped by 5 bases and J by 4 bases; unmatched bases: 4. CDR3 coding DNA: TGTGCCAGTAGTTCAGGGGGCGGTTACGAGCAGTACTTC. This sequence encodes CASSSGGGYEQYF.

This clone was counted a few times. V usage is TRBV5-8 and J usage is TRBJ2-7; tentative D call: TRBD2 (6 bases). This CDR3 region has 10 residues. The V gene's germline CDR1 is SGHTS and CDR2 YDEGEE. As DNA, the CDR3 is TGTGCCAGCAGTCGGGGGACTTCTGGGGTC. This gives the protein CASSRGTSGV.

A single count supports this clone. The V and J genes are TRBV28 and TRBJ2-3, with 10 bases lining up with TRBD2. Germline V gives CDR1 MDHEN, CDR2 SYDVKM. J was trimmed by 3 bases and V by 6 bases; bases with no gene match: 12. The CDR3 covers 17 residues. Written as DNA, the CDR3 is TGTGCCAGCAGCCTTCCGGGACTAGCGATGGTTACAGATACGCAGTATTTT. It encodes CASSLPGLAMVTDTQYF.

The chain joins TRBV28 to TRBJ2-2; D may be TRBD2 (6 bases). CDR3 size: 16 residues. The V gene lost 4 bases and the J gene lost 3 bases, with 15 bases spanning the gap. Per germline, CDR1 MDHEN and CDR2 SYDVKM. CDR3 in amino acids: CASSSRASVYTGELFF. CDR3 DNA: TGTGCCAGCAGTTCGAGGGCTAGCGTATACACCGGGGAGCTGTTTTTT.

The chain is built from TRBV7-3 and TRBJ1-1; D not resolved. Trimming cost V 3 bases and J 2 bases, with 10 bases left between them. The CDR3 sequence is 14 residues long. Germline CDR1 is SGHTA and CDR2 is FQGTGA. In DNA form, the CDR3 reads TGTGCCAGCAGCTTGACGGGAGTAAACACTGAAGCTTTCTTT. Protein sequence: CASSLTGVNTEAFF.

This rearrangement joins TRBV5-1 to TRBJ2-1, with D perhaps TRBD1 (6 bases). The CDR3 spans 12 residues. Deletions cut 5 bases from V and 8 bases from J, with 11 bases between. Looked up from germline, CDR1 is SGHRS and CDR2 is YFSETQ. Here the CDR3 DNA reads TGCGCCAGCAGGGTGTCAGGGGATGAGCAGTTCTTC. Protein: CASRVSGDEQFF.

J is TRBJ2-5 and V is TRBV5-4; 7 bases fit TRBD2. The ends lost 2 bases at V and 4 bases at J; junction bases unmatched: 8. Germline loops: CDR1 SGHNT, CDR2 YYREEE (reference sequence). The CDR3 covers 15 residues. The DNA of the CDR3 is TGTGCCAGCAGCTTTTCCCTTGGCGGGAGAGAGACCCAGTACTTC. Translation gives CASSFSLGGRETQYF.

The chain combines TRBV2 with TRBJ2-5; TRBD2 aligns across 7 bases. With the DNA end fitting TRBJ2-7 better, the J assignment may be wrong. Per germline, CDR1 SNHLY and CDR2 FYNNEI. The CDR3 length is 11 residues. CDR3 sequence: CASRGRDEQYF. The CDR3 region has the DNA TGTGCCAGCAGAGGGAGGGACGAGCAGTACTTC.

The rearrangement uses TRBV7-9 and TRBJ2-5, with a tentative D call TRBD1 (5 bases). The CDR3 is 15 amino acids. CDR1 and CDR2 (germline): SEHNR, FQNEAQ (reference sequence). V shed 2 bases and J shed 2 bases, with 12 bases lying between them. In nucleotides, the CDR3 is TGTGCCAGCAGCTTAATCTCAGGGTTTCAAGAGACCCAGTACTTC. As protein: CASSLISGFQETQYF.

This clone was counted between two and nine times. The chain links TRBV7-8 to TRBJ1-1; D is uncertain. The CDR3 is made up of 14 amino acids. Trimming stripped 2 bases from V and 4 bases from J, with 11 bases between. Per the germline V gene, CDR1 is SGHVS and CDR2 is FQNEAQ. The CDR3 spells CASSLQREGTEAFF. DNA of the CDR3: TGTGCCAGCAGCTTACAACGGGAGGGCACTGAAGCTTTCTTT. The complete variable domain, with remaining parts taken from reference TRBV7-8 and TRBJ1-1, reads GAGVSQSPRYKVAKRGQDVALRCDPISGHVSLFWYQQALGQGPEFLTYFQNEAQLDKSGLPSDRFFAERPEGSVSTLKIQRTQQEDSAVYLCASSLQREGTEAFFGQGTRLTVV.

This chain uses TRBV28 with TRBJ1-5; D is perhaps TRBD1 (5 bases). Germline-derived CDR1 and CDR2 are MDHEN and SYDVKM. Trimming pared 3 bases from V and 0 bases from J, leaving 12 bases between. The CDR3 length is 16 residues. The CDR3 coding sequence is TGTGCCAGCAGTTTGTACAGGAGATATAGCAATCAGCCCCAGCATTTT. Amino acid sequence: CASSLYRRYSNQPQHF.

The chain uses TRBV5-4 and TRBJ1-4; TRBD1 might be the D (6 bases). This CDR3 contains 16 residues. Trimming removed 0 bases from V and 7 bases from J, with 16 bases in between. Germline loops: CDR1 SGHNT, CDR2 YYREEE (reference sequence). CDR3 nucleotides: TGTGCCAGCAGCTTGGTCCCAAAAGGGGGTGTTGAAAAACTGTTTTTT. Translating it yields CASSLVPKGGVEKLFF.

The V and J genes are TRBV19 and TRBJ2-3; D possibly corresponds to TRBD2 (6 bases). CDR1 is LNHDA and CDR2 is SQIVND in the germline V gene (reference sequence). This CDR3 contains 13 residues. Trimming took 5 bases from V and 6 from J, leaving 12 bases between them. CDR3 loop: CASSSGLQDTQYF. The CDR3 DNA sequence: TGTGCCAGTAGTTCGGGACTCCAGGATACGCAGTATTTT.

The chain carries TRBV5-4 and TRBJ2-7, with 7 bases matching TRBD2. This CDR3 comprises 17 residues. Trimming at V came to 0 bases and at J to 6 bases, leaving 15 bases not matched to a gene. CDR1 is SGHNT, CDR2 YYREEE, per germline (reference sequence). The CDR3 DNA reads TGTGCCAGCAGCTTGGGGTCGAGCGGGACTCCCTTAAGCGAGCAGTACTTC. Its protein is CASSLGSSGTPLSEQYF.

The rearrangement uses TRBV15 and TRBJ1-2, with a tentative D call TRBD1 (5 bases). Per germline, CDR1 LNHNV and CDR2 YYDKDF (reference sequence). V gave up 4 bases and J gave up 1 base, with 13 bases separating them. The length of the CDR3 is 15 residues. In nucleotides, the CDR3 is TGTGCCACCAGCAATGACAGATATGTTAACTATGGCTACACCTTC. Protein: CATSNDRYVNYGYTF.

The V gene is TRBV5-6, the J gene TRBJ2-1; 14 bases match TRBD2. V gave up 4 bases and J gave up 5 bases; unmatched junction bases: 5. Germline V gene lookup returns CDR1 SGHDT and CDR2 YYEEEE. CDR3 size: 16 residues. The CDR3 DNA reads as TGTGCCAGCAGCCTCCCGGGACTAGCGGGAGACAATGAGCAGTTCTTC. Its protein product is CASSLPGLAGDNEQFF.

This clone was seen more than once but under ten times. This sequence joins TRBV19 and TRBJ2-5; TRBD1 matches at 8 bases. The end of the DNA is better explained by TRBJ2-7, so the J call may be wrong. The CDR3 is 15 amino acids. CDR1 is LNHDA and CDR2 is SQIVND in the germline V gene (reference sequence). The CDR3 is CASKSGQGESYEQYF. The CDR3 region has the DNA TGTGCCAGTAAGTCTGGACAGGGAGAATCCTACGAGCAGTACTTC.

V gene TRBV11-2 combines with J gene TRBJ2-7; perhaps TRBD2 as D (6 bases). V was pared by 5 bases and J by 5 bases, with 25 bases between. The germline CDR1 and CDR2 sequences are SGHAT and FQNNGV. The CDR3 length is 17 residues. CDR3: CASSGFGAGTLLDEQYF. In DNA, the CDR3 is TGTGCCAGCAGCGGGTTTGGTGCCGGGACTCTTTTAGACGAGCAGTACTTC. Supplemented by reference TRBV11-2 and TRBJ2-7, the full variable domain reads EAGVAQSPRYKIIEKRQSVAFWCNPISGHATLYWYQQILGQGPKLLIQFQNNGVVDDSQLPKDRFSAERLKGVDSTLKIQPAKLEDSAVYLCASSGFGAGTLLDEQYFGPGTRLTVT.